These 26 T cell receptor beta chains were sequenced from one sample in a study of blood T cell repertoires in COVID-19. Assay: immunoSEQ multiplex PCR; the TCRdb copy retains only in-frame clones and omits some. The sample records under 200,000 clones, roughly 90% being singletons. The sample was PBMCs or T cells enriched from blood (not recorded which). These receptors all stem from a woman between 45 and 65 years old who had recovered from COVID-19.

This clone has only one observation. This chain links TRBV5-4 with TRBJ1-2; weak D call: TRBD1 (5 bases). Trimming took off 5 bases at V and 4 bases at J, with 15 bases between the two ends. Germline CDR1 reads SGHNT; CDR2 reads YYREEE (reference sequence). CDR3 size: 14 residues. The DNA of the CDR3 is TGTGCCAGCAGGACGGACACCTCTAGCTATGGCTACACCTTC. Protein: CASRTDTSSYGYTF.

The chain joins TRBV5-5 to TRBJ2-5; D is possibly TRBD1 (6 bases). The CDR3 covers 16 residues. CDR1 SGHKS and CDR2 YYEKEE come from the germline V gene (reference sequence). The V and J ends lost 1 base and 1 base respectively, with 14 bases between them. CDR3 region: CASSLLGAVAQETQYF. The CDR3, as DNA: TGTGCCAGCAGCTTGTTGGGGGCGGTAGCCCAAGAGACCCAGTACTTC. The entire variable domain, with the rest obtained from reference TRBV5-5 and TRBJ2-5, is as follows: DAGVTQSPTHLIKTRGQQVTLRCSPISGHKSVSWYQQVLGQGPQFIFQYYEKEERGRGNFPDRFSARQFPNYSSELNVNALLLGDSALYLCASSLLGAVAQETQYFGPGTRLLVL.

V gene TRBV19 combines with J gene TRBJ2-5; TRBD2 matches at 11 bases. The ends lost 0 bases at V and 3 bases at J; junction bases unmatched: 3. Germline V gene data show CDR1 as LNHDA and CDR2 as SQIVND (reference sequence). The CDR3 runs to 16 residues. CDR3 amino acids: CASSIDHSGGEETQYF. CDR3 sequence (DNA): TGTGCCAGTAGTATAGATCATAGCGGGGGGGAAGAGACCCAGTACTTC. Using reference TRBV19 and TRBJ2-5 for the parts outside the CDR3, the full variable domain is DGGITQSPKYLFRKEGQNVTLSCEQNLNHDAMYWYRQDPGQGLRLIYYSQIVNDFQKGDIAEGYSVSREKKESFPLTVTSAQKNPTAFYLCASSIDHSGGEETQYFGPGTRLLVL.

The chain couples TRBV7-2 to TRBJ2-5, with D maybe TRBD1 (6 bases). Trimming left V 2 bases short and J 1 base short, with 11 bases between. The CDR3 is made up of 15 amino acids. Germline-derived CDR1 and CDR2 are SGHTA and FQGNSA. The CDR3 DNA reads TGTGCCAGCAGCTTAATACAGGGTATCCAAGAGACCCAGTACTTC. Translation: CASSLIQGIQETQYF. Drawing the rest from reference TRBV7-2 and TRBJ2-5, the complete variable domain is GAGVSQSPSNKVTEKGKDVELRCDPISGHTALYWYRQSLGQGLEFLIYFQGNSAPDKSGLPSDRFSAERTGGSVSTLTIQRTQQEDSAVYLCASSLIQGIQETQYFGPGTRLLVL.

The chain uses TRBV9 and TRBJ2-3, with 10 bases fitting TRBD2. Per the germline V gene, CDR1 is SGDLS and CDR2 is YYNGEE. The CDR3 runs 17 residues. V shed 4 bases, J shed 5 bases, and the junction held 13 bases outside the gene matches. This CDR3 reads CASSPQFLAGAGDTQYF. The CDR3 DNA follows: TGTGCCAGCAGCCCCCAATTTCTAGCGGGGGCTGGAGATACGCAGTATTTT.

This clone was counted once. The V and J genes are TRBV18 and TRBJ1-1; D not resolved. Germline V gene sequence: CDR1 KGHSH, CDR2 LQKENI. The CDR3 runs to 18 residues. V was cut by 5 bases and J by 4 bases, with 26 bases left in between. The CDR3 spells CASSTDVSGYGVGTEAFF. Here the CDR3 DNA reads TGTGCCAGCTCAACAGATGTTTCGGGGTATGGGGTAGGCACTGAAGCTTTCTTT.

The rearrangement links TRBV28 to TRBJ1-2; maybe TRBD1 (6 bases). V lost 4 bases to trimming and J lost 4 bases, with 16 bases between them. The CDR3 sequence is 15 residues long. CDR1 and CDR2 from the germline V gene are MDHEN and SYDVKM. The CDR3 region is CASSSAQQGSYGYTF. CDR3 coding DNA: TGTGCCAGCAGTTCAGCTCAACAGGGAAGCTATGGCTACACCTTC.

The V gene is TRBV19, the J gene TRBJ1-4, with D hard to call. V dropped 5 bases and J dropped 3 bases, with 13 bases sitting between them. Germline loops: CDR1 LNHDA, CDR2 SQIVND (reference sequence). The CDR3 covers 15 residues. This CDR3 reads CASSGPGEANEKLFF. In DNA form, the CDR3 reads TGTGCCAGTAGTGGCCCCGGGGAGGCTAATGAAAAACTGTTTTTT.

V gene TRBV6-5 combines with J gene TRBJ2-2; 7 bases line up with TRBD2. V lost 6 bases to trimming and J lost 7 bases; unmatched junction nucleotides: 8. Germline CDR1 reads MNHEY; CDR2 reads SVGAGI. This CDR3 contains 14 residues. The CDR3 loop is CASRLSGDGGELFF. The CDR3 region has the DNA TGTGCCAGCAGATTGAGCGGGGACGGCGGGGAGCTGTTTTTT.

V gene TRBV11-2 combines with J gene TRBJ2-1, with 10 bases identical to TRBD1. The CDR3 runs 15 residues. Germline V gene lookup returns CDR1 SGHAT and CDR2 FQNNGV. Trimming removed 6 bases from V and 6 bases from J; junction bases left unmatched: 8. The CDR3 region has the DNA TGTGCCAGCAGGAAACCGGGACAGGGGTCCAATGAGCAGTTCTTC. This sequence encodes CASRKPGQGSNEQFF.

The J gene is TRBJ2-6, the V gene TRBV11-3; TRBD2 is a possible D gene (5 bases). CDR3 length equals 19 residues. The V gene lost 4 bases and the J gene lost 1 base, with 20 bases spanning the gap. Germline V gives CDR1 SGHNT, CDR2 YENEEA. The CDR3 reads CASSSDDGDIWSGANVLTF. The CDR3 region has the DNA TGTGCCAGCAGCTCAGACGACGGGGATATTTGGTCTGGGGCCAACGTCCTGACTTTC.

The rearrangement uses TRBV4-3 and TRBJ2-7; 10 nucleotides match TRBD1. The germline gives CDR1 LGHNA, CDR2 YSLEER. The trim removed 3 bases at V and 4 bases at J, leaving 6 bases unmatched. This CDR3 is built from 15 residues. For the CDR3, the DNA is TGCGCCAGCAGCCATTCCGGGACAGGGGCTTACGAGCAGTACTTC. It codes for CASSHSGTGAYEQYF.

The CDR3 DNA reads TGTGCCAGCAGTACCAAGCGGGGGGACTACGAGCAGTACTTC. This codes for CASSTKRGDYEQYF. This chain connects TRBV27 to TRBJ2-7, with 9 bases aligning to TRBD2. The CDR3 contains 14 residues. The germline CDR1 and CDR2 sequences are MNHEY and SMNVEV (reference sequence). V lost 5 bases to trimming and J lost 3 bases; unmatched junction nucleotides: 5.

V and J are TRBV18 and TRBJ1-4, with D maybe TRBD1 (6 bases). The CDR3 sequence is 16 residues long. The V end lost 3 bases, the J end lost 6 bases, and 17 bases lay between the germline ends. CDR1 is KGHSH and CDR2 is LQKENI in the germline V gene. This CDR3 is CASSPGGRGQYEKLFF. The CDR3 nucleotides are TGTGCCAGCTCACCCGGCGGTAGAGGACAGTATGAAAAACTGTTTTTT.

The chain recombines TRBV12-3 or TRBV12-4 with TRBJ2-3; a weak D match, TRBD2 (6 bases). Trimming cost V 10 bases and J 3 bases, with 14 bases left between them. The CDR3 has 13 amino acids. DNA of the CDR3: TGTGCCACTCGTCCGGAGGGGACAGATACGCAGTATTTT. This gives the protein CATRPEGTDTQYF.

CDR3 in amino acids: CASSLGILSSGANVLTF. The CDR3 DNA sequence: TGTGCCAGCAGTTTGGGCATCTTATCCTCTGGGGCCAACGTCCTGACTTTC. The chain is built from TRBV28 and TRBJ2-6; D unclear. The CDR3 has 17 residues. The V end was cut by 3 bases, the J end by 0 bases, with 12 bases between. The germline CDR1 and CDR2 sequences are MDHEN and SYDVKM. Drawing the rest from reference TRBV28 and TRBJ2-6, the complete variable domain is DVKVTQSSRYLVKRTGEKVFLECVQDMDHENMFWYRQDPGLGLRLIYFSYDVKMKEKGDIPEGYSVSREKKERFSLILESASTNQTSMYLCASSLGILSSGANVLTFGAGSRLTVL.

This clone showed up just a few times. The chain joins TRBV6-6 to TRBJ2-2; D possibly corresponds to TRBD1 (7 bases). CDR3 length: 16 residues. Germline-derived CDR1 and CDR2 are MNHNY and SVGAGI (reference sequence). V lost 7 bases and J lost 3, with 18 bases in between. CDR3 residues: CASNRFQGGDTGELFF. The CDR3 DNA reads TGTGCCAGCAATCGATTTCAGGGGGGAGACACCGGGGAGCTGTTTTTT.

The chain employs TRBV7-7 and TRBJ2-5, with 8 nucleotides matching TRBD1. The J segment lost 5 bases and the V segment lost 4 bases, leaving 12 bases of the junction unmatched. This CDR3 is 16 amino acids long. From germline, CDR1 is SSHAT and CDR2 FNYEAQ (reference sequence). The CDR3 DNA sequence: TGTGCCAGCAGCTCAGGAGCTCAGGGGGCTCGGGAGACCCAGTACTTC. It is translated as CASSSGAQGARETQYF. The entire variable domain, with the rest obtained from reference TRBV7-7 and TRBJ2-5, is as follows: GAGVSQSPRYKVTKRGQDVTLRCDPISSHATLYWYQQALGQGPEFLTYFNYEAQPDKSGLPSDRFSAERPEGSISTLTIQRTEQRDSAMYRCASSSGAQGARETQYFGPGTRLLVL.

The chain is built from TRBV7-6 and TRBJ2-2; D may be TRBD1 (6 bases). Trimming removed 5 bases at V and 5 bases at J, with 18 bases between. The CDR3 contains 16 residues. The germline gives CDR1 SGHVS, CDR2 FNYEAQ. DNA of the CDR3: TGTGCCAGCAGCAAACTACAGGGCGGAAGGACCGGGGAGCTGTTTTTT. It encodes CASSKLQGGRTGELFF.

This chain joins TRBV19 and TRBJ1-1, with D uncertain. Germline CDR1 reads LNHDA; CDR2 reads SQIVND (reference sequence). V dropped 3 bases and J dropped 5 bases, with 7 bases sitting between them. The CDR3 runs 12 residues. CDR3 protein: CASSITVTEAFF. The CDR3 region has the DNA TGTGCCAGTAGTATCACGGTGACTGAAGCTTTCTTT.

This chain joins TRBV2 and TRBJ2-5, with D possibly TRBD1 on 6 matching bases. The CDR3 is 13 amino acids. Germline V CDR1 and CDR2: SNHLY, FYNNEI. V shed 4 bases and J shed 5 bases, with 11 bases lying between them. CDR3 in DNA: TGTGCCAGCAGTGGGCAGGGGACGGAGACCCAGTACTTC. It codes for CASSGQGTETQYF.

In its sample, this clone was seen once. This chain uses TRBV11-3 with TRBJ2-7, with 7 bases lining up with TRBD2. The CDR3 consists of 14 residues. CDR1 and CDR2 (germline): SGHNT, YENEEA. V was pared by 2 bases and J by 0 bases, with 1 base of the junction left unmatched. CDR3 coding DNA: TGTGCCAGCAGCTTACTAGCGGCCTCCTACGAGCAGTACTTC. Residues: CASSLLAASYEQYF.

This sequence joins TRBV9 and TRBJ1-1, with D perhaps TRBD1 (5 bases). Between the trimmed V and J ends, which lost 3 bases and 5 bases, there was a span of 11 bases. CDR3 length: 13 amino acids. CDR1 is SGDLS, CDR2 YYNGEE, per germline. CDR3 sequence (DNA): TGTGCCAGCAGCGAGGGGCCCTGGACTGAAGCTTTCTTT. Protein: CASSEGPWTEAFF.

V usage is TRBV7-2 and J usage is TRBJ2-5; 13 nucleotides match TRBD2. V was pared by 5 bases and J by 5 bases, with 11 bases of the junction left unmatched. Per the germline V gene, CDR1 is SGHTA and CDR2 is FQGNSA. This CDR3 has 17 amino acids. The CDR3 region is CASSPLALAGGLETQYF. The DNA of the CDR3 is TGTGCCAGCAGCCCCCTCGCACTAGCGGGGGGGTTGGAGACCCAGTACTTC.

This chain connects TRBV7-2 to TRBJ2-7; 8 positions match TRBD2. The CDR3 is 14 residues long. V lost 7 bases, J lost 2 bases, and 7 bases stayed unmatched. Germline-derived CDR1 and CDR2 are SGHTA and FQGNSA. CDR3 residues: CASTGGGAAYEQYF. The DNA for the CDR3 is TGTGCCAGCACGGGGGGGGGCGCCGCCTACGAGCAGTACTTC.

This sequence joins TRBV7-6 and TRBJ2-1; TRBD2 aligns across 12 bases. Germline loops: CDR1 SGHVS, CDR2 FNYEAQ. The ends lost 4 bases at V and 5 bases at J; junction bases unmatched: 3. CDR3 size: 15 residues. Written as DNA, the CDR3 is TGTGCCAGCAGCTGGGGACTAGCGGGCCACAATGAGCAGTTCTTC. It translates to CASSWGLAGHNEQFF.